The source of this T cell receptor beta chain is a study of blood T cell repertoires in COVID-19. Study in general: The United States, Italy and Spain were the sources of the acute and convalescent COVID-19 samples.

The V gene end was trimmed by 4 bases and the J gene end by 4 bases; junction bases not matched to a gene: 5. Germline CDR1 and CDR2: LNHDA and SQIVND (reference sequence). The CDR3 has 15 amino acids. Authors' methods: Amplifying reference gene primers gave estimates of nucleated cell counts. The repertoire was sequenced with immunoSEQ multiplex PCR; TCRdb's copy has only in-frame clones and lacks some. That table supplies the V and J calls and clone size; D and trimming were determined from the DNA. Of 85,000 to 100,000 clones in the sample, about nine tenths are singletons; the top ten hold 1.7%. The TCR was taken from a man between 60 and 75 years old with acute or convalescent COVID-19. The sample consisted of peripheral blood. This rearrangement joins TRBV19 to TRBJ2-3, with 10 bases that match TRBD1. CDR3 nucleotides: TGTGCCAGTAGTAGGGGACAGGGGATGGCAGATACGCAGTATTTT. This codes for CASSRGQGMADTQYF.